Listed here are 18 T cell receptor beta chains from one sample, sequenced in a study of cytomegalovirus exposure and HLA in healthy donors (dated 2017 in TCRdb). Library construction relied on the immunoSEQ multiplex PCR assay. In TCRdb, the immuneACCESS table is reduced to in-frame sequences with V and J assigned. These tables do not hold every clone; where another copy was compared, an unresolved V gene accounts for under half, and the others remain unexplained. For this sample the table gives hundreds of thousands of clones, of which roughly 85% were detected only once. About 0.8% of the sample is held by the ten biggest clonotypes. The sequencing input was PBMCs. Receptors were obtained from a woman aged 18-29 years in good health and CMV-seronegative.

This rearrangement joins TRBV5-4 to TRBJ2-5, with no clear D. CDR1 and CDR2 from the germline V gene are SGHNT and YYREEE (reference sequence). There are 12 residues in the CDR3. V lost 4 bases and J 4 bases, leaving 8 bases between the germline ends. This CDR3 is CASSGPTETQYF. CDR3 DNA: TGTGCCAGCAGCGGTCCTACAGAGACCCAGTACTTC. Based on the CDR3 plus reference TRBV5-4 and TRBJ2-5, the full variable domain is ETGVTQSPTHLIKTRGQQVTLRCSSQSGHNTVSWYQQALGQGPQFIFQYYREEENGRGNFPPRFSGLQFPNYSSELNVNALELDDSALYLCASSGPTETQYFGPGTRLLVL.

This CDR3 is CASSLGLGYYEQYF. The CDR3 coding sequence is TGTGCCAGCAGTTTAGGACTAGGGTACTACGAGCAGTACTTC. The chain is built from TRBV27 and TRBJ2-7; 7 positions match TRBD2. The germline CDR1 and CDR2 sequences are MNHEY and SMNVEV (reference sequence). This CDR3 has 14 residues. The ends lost 2 bases at V and 3 bases at J; junction bases unmatched: 4.

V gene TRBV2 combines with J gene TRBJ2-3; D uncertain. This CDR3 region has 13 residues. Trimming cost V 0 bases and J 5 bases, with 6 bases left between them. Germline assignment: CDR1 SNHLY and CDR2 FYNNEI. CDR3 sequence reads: CASSEAPLDTQYF. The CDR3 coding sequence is TGTGCCAGCAGTGAAGCCCCTCTAGATACGCAGTATTTT.

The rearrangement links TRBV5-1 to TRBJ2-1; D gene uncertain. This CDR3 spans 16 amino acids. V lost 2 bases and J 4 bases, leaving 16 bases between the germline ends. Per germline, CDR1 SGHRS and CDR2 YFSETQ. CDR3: CASSFEGDSIYNEQFF. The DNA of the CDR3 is TGCGCCAGCAGCTTCGAAGGTGACTCAATTTACAATGAGCAGTTCTTC.

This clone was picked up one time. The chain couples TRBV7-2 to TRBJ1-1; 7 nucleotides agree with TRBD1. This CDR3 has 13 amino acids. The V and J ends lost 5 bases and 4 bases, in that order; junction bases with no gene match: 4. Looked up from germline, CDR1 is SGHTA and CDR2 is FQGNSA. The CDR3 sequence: CASSVQGSTEAFF. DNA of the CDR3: TGTGCCAGCAGCGTACAGGGGAGCACTGAAGCTTTCTTT.

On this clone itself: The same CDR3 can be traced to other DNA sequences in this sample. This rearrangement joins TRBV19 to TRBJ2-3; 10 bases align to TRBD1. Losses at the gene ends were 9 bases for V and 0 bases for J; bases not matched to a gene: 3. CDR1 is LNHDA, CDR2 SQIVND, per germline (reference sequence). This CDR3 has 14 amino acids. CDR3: CASSDRGSTDTQYF. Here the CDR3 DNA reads TGTGCCAGCTCGGACAGGGGGAGCACAGATACGCAGTATTTT.

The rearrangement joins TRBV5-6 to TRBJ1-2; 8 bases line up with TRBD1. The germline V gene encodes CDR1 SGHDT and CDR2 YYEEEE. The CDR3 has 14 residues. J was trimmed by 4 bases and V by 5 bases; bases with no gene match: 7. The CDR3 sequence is CASSLLDRAYGYTF. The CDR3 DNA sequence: TGTGCCAGCAGTCTGTTGGACAGGGCCTATGGCTACACCTTC.

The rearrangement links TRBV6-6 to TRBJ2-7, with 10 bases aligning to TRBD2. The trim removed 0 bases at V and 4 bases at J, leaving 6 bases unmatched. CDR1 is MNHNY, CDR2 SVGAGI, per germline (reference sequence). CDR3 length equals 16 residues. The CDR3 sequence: CASSYSPAGGQYEQYF. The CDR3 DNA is TGTGCCAGCAGTTACTCCCCAGCGGGGGGGCAATACGAGCAGTACTTC.

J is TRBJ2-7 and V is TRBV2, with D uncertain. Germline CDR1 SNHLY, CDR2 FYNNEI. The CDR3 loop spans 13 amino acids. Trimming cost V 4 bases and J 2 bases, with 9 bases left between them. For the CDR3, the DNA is TGTGCCAGCAGTGTTCAGGTCGCCTACGAGCAGTACTTC. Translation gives CASSVQVAYEQYF.

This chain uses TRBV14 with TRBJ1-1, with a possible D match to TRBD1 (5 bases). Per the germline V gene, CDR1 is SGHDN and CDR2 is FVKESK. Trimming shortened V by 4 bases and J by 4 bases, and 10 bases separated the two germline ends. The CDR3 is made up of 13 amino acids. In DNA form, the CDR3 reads TGTGCCAGCAGCCTCAGGGTGATCACTGAAGCTTTCTTT. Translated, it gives CASSLRVITEAFF. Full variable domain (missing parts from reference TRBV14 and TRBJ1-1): EAGVTQFPSHSVIEKGQTVTLRCDPISGHDNLYWYRRVMGKEIKFLLHFVKESKQDESGMPNNRFLAERTGGTYSTLKVQPAELEDSGVYFCASSLRVITEAFFGQGTRLTVV.

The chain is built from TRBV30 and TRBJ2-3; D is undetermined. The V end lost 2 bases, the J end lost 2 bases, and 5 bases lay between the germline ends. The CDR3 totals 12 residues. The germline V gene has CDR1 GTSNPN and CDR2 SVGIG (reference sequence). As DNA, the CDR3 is TGTGCCTGGAGTACTGCCACAGATACGCAGTATTTT. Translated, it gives CAWSTATDTQYF. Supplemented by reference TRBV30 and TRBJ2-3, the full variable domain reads SQTIHQWPATLVQPVGSPLSLECTVEGTSNPNLYWYRQAAGRGLQLLFYSVGIGQISSEVPQNLSASRPQDRQFILSSKKLLLSDSGFYLCAWSTATDTQYFGPGTRLTVL.

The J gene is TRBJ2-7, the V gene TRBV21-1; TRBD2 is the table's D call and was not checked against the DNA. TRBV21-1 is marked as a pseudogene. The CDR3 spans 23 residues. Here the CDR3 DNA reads TGTGCCAGCAGCAAAGGATCCCCTTCCTGGCGGGCCGTACCCGGACTAGTAACCTACGAGCAGTACTTC. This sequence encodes CASSKGSPSWRAVPGLVTYEQYF.

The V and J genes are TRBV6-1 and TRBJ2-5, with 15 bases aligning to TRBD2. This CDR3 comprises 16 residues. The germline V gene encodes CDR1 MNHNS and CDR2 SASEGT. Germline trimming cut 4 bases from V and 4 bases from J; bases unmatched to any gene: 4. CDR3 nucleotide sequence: TGTGCCAGCAGTGGAGGGACTAGCGGGGGGATAGAGACCCAGTACTTC. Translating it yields CASSGGTSGGIETQYF.

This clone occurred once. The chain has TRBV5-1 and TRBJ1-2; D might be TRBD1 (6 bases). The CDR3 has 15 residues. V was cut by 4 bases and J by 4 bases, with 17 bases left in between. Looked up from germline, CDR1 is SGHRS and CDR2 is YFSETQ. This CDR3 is CASSAIGQMSYGYTF. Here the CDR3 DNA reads TGCGCCAGCAGCGCGATTGGACAGATGAGCTATGGCTACACCTTC.

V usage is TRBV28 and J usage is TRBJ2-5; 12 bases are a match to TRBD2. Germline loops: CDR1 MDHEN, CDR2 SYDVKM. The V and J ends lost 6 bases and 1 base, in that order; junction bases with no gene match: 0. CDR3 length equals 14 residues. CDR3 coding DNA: TGTGCCAGCAGGGGACTAGCGGGCCAAGAGACCCAGTACTTC. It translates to CASRGLAGQETQYF.

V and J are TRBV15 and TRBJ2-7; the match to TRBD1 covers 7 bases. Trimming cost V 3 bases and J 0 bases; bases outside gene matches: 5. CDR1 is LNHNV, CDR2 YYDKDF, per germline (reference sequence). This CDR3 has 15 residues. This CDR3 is CATSSEQGFSYEQYF. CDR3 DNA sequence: TGTGCCACCAGCAGTGAACAGGGGTTCTCCTACGAGCAGTACTTC. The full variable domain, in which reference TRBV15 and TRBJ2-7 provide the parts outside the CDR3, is DAMVIQNPRYQVTQFGKPVTLSCSQTLNHNVMYWYQQKSSQAPKLLFHYYDKDFNNEADTPDNFQSRRPNTSFCFLDIRSPGLGDTAMYLCATSSEQGFSYEQYFGPGTRLTVT.

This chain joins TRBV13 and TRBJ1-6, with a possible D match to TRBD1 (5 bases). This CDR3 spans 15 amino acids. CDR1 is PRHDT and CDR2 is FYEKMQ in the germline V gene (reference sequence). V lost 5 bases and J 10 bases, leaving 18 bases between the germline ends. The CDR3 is CASSIRGRLGSPLHF. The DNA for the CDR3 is TGTGCCAGCAGCATTAGGGGCCGGCTTGGGTCACCCCTCCACTTT.

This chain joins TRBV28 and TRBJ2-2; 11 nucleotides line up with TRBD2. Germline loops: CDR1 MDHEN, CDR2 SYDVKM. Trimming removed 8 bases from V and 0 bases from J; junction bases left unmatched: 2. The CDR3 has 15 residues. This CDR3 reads CASGSGGANTGELFF. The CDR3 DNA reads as TGTGCCAGCGGTAGCGGGGGGGCGAACACCGGGGAGCTGTTTTTT.